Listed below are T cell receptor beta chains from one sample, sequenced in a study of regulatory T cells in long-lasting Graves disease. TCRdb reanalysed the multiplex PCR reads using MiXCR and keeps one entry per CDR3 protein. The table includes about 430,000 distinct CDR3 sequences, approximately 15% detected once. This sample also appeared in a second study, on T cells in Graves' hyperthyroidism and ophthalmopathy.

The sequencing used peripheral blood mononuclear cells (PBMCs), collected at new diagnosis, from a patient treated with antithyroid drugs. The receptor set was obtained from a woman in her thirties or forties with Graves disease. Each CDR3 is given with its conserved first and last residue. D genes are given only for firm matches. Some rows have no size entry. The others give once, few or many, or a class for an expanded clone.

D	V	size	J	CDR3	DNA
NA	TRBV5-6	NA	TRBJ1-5	CASSFAAGQNQPQHF	TGTGCCAGCAGCTTCGCGGCAGGTCAGAATCAGCCCCAGCATTTT
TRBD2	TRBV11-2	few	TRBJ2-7	CASSLDTGGPGEQYF	TGTGCCAGCAGCTTAGATACGGGAGGGCCGGGGGAGCAGTACTTC
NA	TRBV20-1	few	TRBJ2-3	CSARDWGVGADTQYF	TGCAGTGCTAGAGATTGGGGGGTTGGCGCAGATACGCAGTATTTT
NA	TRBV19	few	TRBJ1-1	CASSTSPQGVNTEAFF	TGTGCCAGTAGTACCAGCCCTCAGGGCGTGAACACTGAAGCTTTCTTT
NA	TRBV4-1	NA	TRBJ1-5	CASSQAAVRFSNQPQHF	TGCGCCAGCAGCCAAGCGGCCGTAAGATTTAGCAATCAGCCCCAGCATTTT
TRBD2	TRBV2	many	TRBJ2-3	CASRGAGGADTQYF	TGTGCCAGCAGAGGAGCGGGAGGGGCAGATACGCAGTATTTT
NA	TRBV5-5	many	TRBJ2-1	CASSLDPRTSRVNEQFF	TGTGCCAGCAGCTTGGATCCCAGGACCTCACGTGTAAATGAGCAGTTCTTC
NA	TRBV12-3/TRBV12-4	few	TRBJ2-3	CASSRLVGDTQYF	TGTGCCAGCAGCCGACTGGTTGGAGATACGCAGTATTTT
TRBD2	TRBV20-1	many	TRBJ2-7	CSASPSGKGNEQYF	TGCAGTGCTAGTCCTAGCGGGAAGGGGAACGAGCAGTACTTC
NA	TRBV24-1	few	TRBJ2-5	CATSDLKAAGHTQQETQYF	TGTGCCACCAGTGATTTGAAGGCTGCAGGGCATACCCAACAAGAGACCCAGTACTTC
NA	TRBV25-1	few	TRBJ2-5	CASSPRWGTQYF	TGTGCCAGCTCCCCAAGGTGGGGGACCCAGTACTTC
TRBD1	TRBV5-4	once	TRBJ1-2	CASSLGRDRGAFYGYTF	TGTGCCAGCAGCCTAGGACGGGACAGGGGGGCCTTCTATGGCTACACCTTC
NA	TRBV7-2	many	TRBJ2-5	CASSLAVFETQYF	TGTGCCAGCAGCTTAGCCGTCTTTGAGACCCAGTACTTC
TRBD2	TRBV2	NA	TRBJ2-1	CASRSLAGGGEQFF	TGTGCCAGCAGGTCACTAGCGGGGGGTGGTGAGCAGTTCTTC
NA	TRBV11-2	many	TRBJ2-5	CASSPRGGPSGQETQYF	TGTGCCAGCAGCCCTAGGGGAGGACCGAGCGGACAAGAGACCCAGTACTTC
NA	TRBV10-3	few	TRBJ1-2	CAISSRDEANYGYTF	TGTGCCATCAGTTCACGGGATGAAGCTAACTATGGCTACACCTTC
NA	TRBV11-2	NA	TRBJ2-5	CASSGTKTQYF	TGTGCCAGCAGCGGAACTAAGACCCAGTACTTC
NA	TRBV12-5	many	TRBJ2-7	CASGPGGSTYEQYF	TGTGCTAGTGGCCCCGGGGGTAGTACCTACGAGCAGTACTTC